These 9 T cell receptor beta chains share one sample of origin, sequenced in a study of cytomegalovirus exposure and HLA in healthy donors. Primers included in the PCR were 60 Vbeta and 13 Jbeta primers. The data were produced by immunoSEQ multiplex PCR, yet TCRdb's version contains in-frame clones alone and is incomplete. The repertoire includes some 180,000 clones, around 82% of them detected once, and under 3% sits in the top ten. Source material: PBMCs. These receptors came from a woman in her 30s in good health and CMV-seropositive.

The rearrangement uses TRBV19 and TRBJ1-6; possible D gene TRBD1, 5 bases. Deletions cut 5 bases from V and 6 bases from J, with 11 bases between. Germline CDR1 reads LNHDA; CDR2 reads SQIVND (reference sequence). The CDR3 has 14 residues. CDR3 in amino acids: CASSRDRPNSPLHF. The CDR3 DNA follows: TGTGCCAGTAGTCGTGACAGACCTAATTCACCCCTCCACTTT.

The chain has TRBV29-1 and TRBJ2-7; D is unresolved. This CDR3 has 14 residues. Germline assignment: CDR1 SQVTM and CDR2 ANQGSEA. V lost 3 bases to trimming and J lost 7 bases, with 19 bases between them. The CDR3 DNA is TGCAGCGTTGAGGGTCGTGGCAGTCTCGGGGAGCAGTACTTC. Residues: CSVEGRGSLGEQYF.

The chain employs TRBV10-3 and TRBJ2-2, with a tentative D call TRBD2 (7 bases). Germline assignment: CDR1 ENHRY and CDR2 SYGVKD. The CDR3 consists of 14 residues. Trimming left V 9 bases short and J 5 bases short, with 16 bases between. CDR3 bases: TGTGCCATGGAGCGGGACCAGGGGACCGGGGAGCTGTTTTTT. Protein sequence: CAMERDQGTGELFF.

The chain recombines TRBV29-1 with TRBJ2-5; 7 nucleotides match TRBD1. Matching the DNA end better, TRBJ2-7 makes the J call doubtful. The CDR3 totals 13 residues. Looked up from germline, CDR1 is SQVTM and CDR2 is ANQGSEA. The CDR3 sequence is CSVLTGSSYEQYF. The DNA of the CDR3 is TGCAGCGTTTTGACAGGGAGCTCCTACGAGCAGTACTTC.

This clone was seen only once. The rearrangement uses TRBV9 and TRBJ2-5, with D tentatively TRBD2 (7 bases). The CDR3 is 14 amino acids. Germline assignment: CDR1 SGDLS and CDR2 YYNGEE. V was clipped by 2 bases and J by 5 bases, with 13 bases between them. CDR3 sequence reads: CASSVRGGVETQYF. CDR3 sequence (DNA): TGTGCCAGCAGCGTGAGGGGGGGTGTCGAGACCCAGTACTTC.

J is TRBJ2-7 and V is TRBV4-1, with 8 nucleotides matching TRBD1. V was clipped by 1 base and J by 4 bases; unmatched bases: 6. The V gene's germline CDR1 is MGHRA and CDR2 YSYEKL. This CDR3 spans 15 amino acids. Written as DNA, the CDR3 is TGCGCCAGCAGCCAAGTTACAGGGGGATCATACGAGCAGTACTTC. Protein product: CASSQVTGGSYEQYF.

The V gene is TRBV27, the J gene TRBJ1-6; D perhaps matches TRBD1 (5 bases). The V end was cut by 3 bases, the J end by 9 bases, with 6 bases between. Germline CDR1 and CDR2: MNHEY and SMNVEV (reference sequence). The length of the CDR3 is 12 residues. CDR3 nucleotides: TGTGCCAGCAGTTTCGGGGGTTCACCCCTCCACTTT. It yields the protein CASSFGGSPLHF.

The rearrangement joins TRBV6-6 to TRBJ1-3; TRBD1 is a possible D gene (6 bases). The V and J ends lost 2 bases and 12 bases respectively, with 20 bases between them. Germline lookup yields CDR1 MNHNY and CDR2 SVGAGI (reference sequence). The CDR3 consists of 15 residues. CDR3 coding DNA: TGTGCCAGCAGTTACGAGGCTGGGGGCTTAAAACGCATATATTTT. Translated: CASSYEAGGLKRIYF.

The genes are TRBV7-9 and TRBJ2-1; TRBD2 might be the D (6 bases). Looked up from germline, CDR1 is SEHNR and CDR2 is FQNEAQ (reference sequence). CDR3 length: 18 amino acids. The V end was cut by 2 bases, the J end by 4 bases, with 21 bases between. CDR3 DNA sequence: TGTGCCAGCAGCTTAAGAGCTGGGGCAGGTGGGGGGTACAATGAGCAGTTCTTC. It encodes CASSLRAGAGGGYNEQFF. The entire variable domain, with the rest obtained from reference TRBV7-9 and TRBJ2-1, is as follows: DTGVSQNPRHKITKRGQNVTFRCDPISEHNRLYWYRQTLGQGPEFLTYFQNEAQLEKSRLLSDRFSAERPKGSFSTLEIQRTEQGDSAMYLCASSLRAGAGGGYNEQFFGPGTRLTVL.